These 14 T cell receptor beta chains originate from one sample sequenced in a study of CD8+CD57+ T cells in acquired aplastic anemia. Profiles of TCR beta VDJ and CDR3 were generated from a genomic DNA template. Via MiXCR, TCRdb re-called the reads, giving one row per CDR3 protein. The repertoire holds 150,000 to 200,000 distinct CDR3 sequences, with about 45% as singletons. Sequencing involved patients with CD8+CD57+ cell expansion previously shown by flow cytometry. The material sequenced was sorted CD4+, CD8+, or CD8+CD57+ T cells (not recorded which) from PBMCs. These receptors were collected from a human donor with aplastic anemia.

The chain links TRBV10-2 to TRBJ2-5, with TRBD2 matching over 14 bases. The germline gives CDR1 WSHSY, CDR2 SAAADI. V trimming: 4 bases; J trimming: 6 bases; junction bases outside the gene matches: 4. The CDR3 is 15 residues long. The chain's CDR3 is CASSVGLAGGKTQYF. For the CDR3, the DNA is TGCGCCAGCAGTGTCGGACTAGCGGGAGGAAAGACCCAGTACTTC.

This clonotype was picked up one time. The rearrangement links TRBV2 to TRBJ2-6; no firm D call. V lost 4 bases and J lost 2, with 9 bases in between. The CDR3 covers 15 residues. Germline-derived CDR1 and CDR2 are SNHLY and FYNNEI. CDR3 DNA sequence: TGTGCCAGCAGTGGGGTGAGAACTGGGGCCAACGTCCTGACTTTC. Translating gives CASSGVRTGANVLTF.

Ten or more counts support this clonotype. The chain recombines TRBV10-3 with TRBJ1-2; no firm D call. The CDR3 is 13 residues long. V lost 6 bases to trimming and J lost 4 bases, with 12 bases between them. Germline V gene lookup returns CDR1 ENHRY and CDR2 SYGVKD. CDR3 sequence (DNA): TGTGCCATCAGGCGGGAGGGTCCCTATGGCTACACCTTC. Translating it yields CAIRREGPYGYTF.

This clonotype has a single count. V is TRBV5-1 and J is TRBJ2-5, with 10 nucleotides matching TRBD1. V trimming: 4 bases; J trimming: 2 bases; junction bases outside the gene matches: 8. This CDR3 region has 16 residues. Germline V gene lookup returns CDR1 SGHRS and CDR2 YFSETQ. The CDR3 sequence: CASSGDRGAGQETQYF. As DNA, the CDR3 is TGCGCCAGCAGCGGGGACAGGGGCGCGGGGCAAGAGACCCAGTACTTC.

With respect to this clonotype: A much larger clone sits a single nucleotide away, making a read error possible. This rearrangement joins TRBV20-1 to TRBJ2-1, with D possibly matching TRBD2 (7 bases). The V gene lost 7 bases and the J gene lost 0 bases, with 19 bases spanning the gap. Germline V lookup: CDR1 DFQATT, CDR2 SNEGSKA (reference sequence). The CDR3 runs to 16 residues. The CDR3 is CSDQSPGGLSYNEQFF. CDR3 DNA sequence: TGCAGTGATCAATCACCGGGGGGCCTCTCCTACAATGAGCAGTTCTTC.

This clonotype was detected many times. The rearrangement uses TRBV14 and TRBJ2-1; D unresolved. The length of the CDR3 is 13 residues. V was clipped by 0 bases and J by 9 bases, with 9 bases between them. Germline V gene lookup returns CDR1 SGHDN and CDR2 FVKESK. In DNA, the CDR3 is TGTGCCAGCAGCCAAGATTCCGGATCTGAGCAGTTCTTC. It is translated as CASSQDSGSEQFF.

CDR3 sequence: CASSLTGGCGYTF. CDR3 DNA sequence: TGTGCCAGCAGCCTCACGGGGGGATGTGGCTACACCTTC. The chain joins TRBV7-9 to TRBJ1-2; D possibly corresponds to TRBD1 (5 bases). This CDR3 is built from 13 residues. With 5 bases removed from V and 7 bases from J, the gap between germline ends came to 14 bases. CDR1 and CDR2 (germline): SEHNR, FQNEAQ (reference sequence). Filled out from reference TRBV7-9 and TRBJ1-2, the complete variable domain reads DTGVSQNPRHKITKRGQNVTFRCDPISEHNRLYWYRQTLGQGPEFLTYFQNEAQLEKSRLLSDRFSAERPKGSFSTLEIQRTEQGDSAMYLCASSLTGGCGYTFGSGTRLTVV.

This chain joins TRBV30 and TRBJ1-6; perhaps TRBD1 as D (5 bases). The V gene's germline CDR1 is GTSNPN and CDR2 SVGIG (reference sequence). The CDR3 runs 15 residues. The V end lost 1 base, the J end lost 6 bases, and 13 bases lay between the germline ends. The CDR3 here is CAWSGGGTPNSPLHF. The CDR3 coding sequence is TGTGCCTGGAGTGGAGGCGGGACGCCTAATTCACCCCTCCACTTT.

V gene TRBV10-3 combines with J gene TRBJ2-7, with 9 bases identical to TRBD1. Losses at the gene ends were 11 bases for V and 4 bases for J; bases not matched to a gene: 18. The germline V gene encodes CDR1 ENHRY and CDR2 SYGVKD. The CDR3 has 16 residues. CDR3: CAPKSPLDRGFYEQYV. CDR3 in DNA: TGTGCCCCAAAATCCCCTTTGGACAGGGGTTTTTACGAGCAGTACGTC.

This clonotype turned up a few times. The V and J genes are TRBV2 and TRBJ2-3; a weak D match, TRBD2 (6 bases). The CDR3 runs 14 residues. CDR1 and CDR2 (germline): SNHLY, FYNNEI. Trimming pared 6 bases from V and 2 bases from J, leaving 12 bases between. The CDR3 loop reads CASRVTSNTDTQYF. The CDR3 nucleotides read TGTGCCAGCAGAGTGACTAGTAACACAGATACGCAGTATTTT.

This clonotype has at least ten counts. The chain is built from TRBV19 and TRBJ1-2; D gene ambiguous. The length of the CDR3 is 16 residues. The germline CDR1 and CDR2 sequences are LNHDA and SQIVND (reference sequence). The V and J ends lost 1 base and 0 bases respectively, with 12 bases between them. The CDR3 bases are TGTGCCAGTAGTATAGCCGCAACGAACTCTAACTATGGCTACACCTTC. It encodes CASSIAATNSNYGYTF. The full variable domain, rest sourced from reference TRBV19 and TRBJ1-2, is DGGITQSPKYLFRKEGQNVTLSCEQNLNHDAMYWYRQDPGQGLRLIYYSQIVNDFQKGDIAEGYSVSREKKESFPLTVTSAQKNPTAFYLCASSIAATNSNYGYTFGSGTRLTVV.

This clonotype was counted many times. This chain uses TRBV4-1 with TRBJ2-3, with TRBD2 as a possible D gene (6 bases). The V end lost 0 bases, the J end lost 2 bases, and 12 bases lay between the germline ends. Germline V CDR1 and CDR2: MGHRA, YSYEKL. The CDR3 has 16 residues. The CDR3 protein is CASSQERAGNTDTQYF. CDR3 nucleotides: TGCGCCAGCAGCCAAGAACGGGCGGGGAACACAGATACGCAGTATTTT.

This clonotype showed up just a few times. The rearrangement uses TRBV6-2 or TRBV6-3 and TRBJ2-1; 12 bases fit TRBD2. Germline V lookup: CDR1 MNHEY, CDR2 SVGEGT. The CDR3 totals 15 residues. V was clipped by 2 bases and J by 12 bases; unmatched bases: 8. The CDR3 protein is CASSYQLAGGPVQFF. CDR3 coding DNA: TGTGCCAGCAGTTACCAGCTAGCGGGAGGGCCGGTGCAGTTCTTC.

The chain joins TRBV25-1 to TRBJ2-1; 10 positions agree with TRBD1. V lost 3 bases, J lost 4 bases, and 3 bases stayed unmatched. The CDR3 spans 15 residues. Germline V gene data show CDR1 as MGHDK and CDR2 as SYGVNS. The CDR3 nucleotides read TGTGCCAGCAGTGATCCGGGACAGGGGTACAATGAGCAGTTCTTC. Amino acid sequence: CASSDPGQGYNEQFF.